This TCR beta chain was recorded in a study of memory CD4+ T cells and cytomegalovirus serostatus (dated 2019 in TCRdb). For the wider study: The cohort comprised roughly 35 healthy Belgian adults, 9 CMV seropositive and roughly 24 CMV seronegative. CD4+ memory TCRbeta repertoires of a Belgian cohort with known cytomegalovirus serostatus were sequenced in order to replicate a published TCR-based CMV serostatus classifier.

Relative to germline, V is 10 bases shorter and J is 0 bases shorter, with 7 bases between their ends. From cysteine to phenylalanine, the CDR3 is 12 amino acids long. The CDR3 DNA has 36 bases and is translated from base 1. CDR1 and CDR2 (MGHDK, SYGVNS) derive from the germline V gene. A FACSAria II was used to sort memory CD4+ T cells, defined as single viable CD3+CD4+CD8-CD45RO+ cells. CMV serostatus was determined with a Roche Elecsys assay detecting serum IgG against CMV pp150, pp28, p38 and p52. Following thawing, total CD4+ T cells were enriched through positive selection using CD4 magnetic microbeads. The samples came from a different study that was designed specifically to examine the CD4+ T cell memory repertoire. Peripheral blood mononuclear cells were isolated and cryopreserved according to standard operating procedures, and serum was kept at -80 degrees C. The staining used CD3-PerCP (BW264/56), CD4-APC (RPA-T4), CD45RO-PE (UCHT1) and CD8-Pacific Orange (3B5) antibodies, and Sytox blue was used to exclude non-viable cells.

Genomic DNA was extracted from sorted cells with the Quick-DNA Microprep Kit. Amplification of TCRbeta DNA was done with the immunoSEQ hsTCRbeta kit, following the protocol from the manufacturer. TCRbeta libraries were sequenced on an Illumina MiSeq instrument. The study's own analysis went as follows. Following removal of out-of-frame sequences, 2.2 million or so distinct TCRbeta sequences were retained, with an average of about 70,000 per individual. Each individual was scored using the number of some 150 previously reported CMV-associated TCRbeta sequences that the individual carried and the total number of productive distinct TCRbeta sequences. A beta-binomial model was reimplemented in Python, and scikit-learn random forests with default parameters were trained on data from the US cohort. On the Belgian cohort, classifier performance was reported as the median AUC, along with percentile confidence intervals, across 10,000 bootstrap iterations. TCRdb's version of the immuneACCESS table is confined to in-frame rearrangements and falls short of the full clone set. An unresolved V gene accounts for under half of the shortfall where checked; the remainder is of unknown origin. Clone size and V and J calls were adopted from that table, with D and trimming inferred from the DNA. A total of over 45,000 clones appear in this sample, over 80% of them only once. Roughly 0.4% of the sample is in the top ten clones.

A note on this clone: The target of this receptor is not known. No base qualities exist here, and no much larger clone lies one base off it.

On the study overall, not on this receptor specifically: Only CD4+CD45RO+ memory cells were sequenced, in contrast to the original study, in which naive and memory CD4+ and CD8+ populations were covered. Of more than 150 previously reported CMV-associated TCRbeta sequences, about 72 appeared in the CD4+ memory repertoires, each in one to five individuals. The results were interpreted as suggesting that the CMV-associated TCR signature is mostly present in the CD4+ memory repertoire. CMV serostatus prediction reached a median bootstrapped AUC of roughly 0.96 with the original framework and just under 0.93 with a US-trained random forest. On the Belgian cohort, the classifier built on the original framework reached a median bootstrapped AUC of about 0.95, with a 95% CI of 0.76-1.00.

The specimen was memory CD4+ T cells from blood. The TCR sequence derives from an adult in good health and CMV-seronegative. In this chain, TRBV25-1 is recombined with TRBJ1-3; the D gene identity is not certain. The sequence in DNA is TGTGCCACACAACACTCTGGAAACACCATATATTTT. This yields the protein CATQHSGNTIYF.